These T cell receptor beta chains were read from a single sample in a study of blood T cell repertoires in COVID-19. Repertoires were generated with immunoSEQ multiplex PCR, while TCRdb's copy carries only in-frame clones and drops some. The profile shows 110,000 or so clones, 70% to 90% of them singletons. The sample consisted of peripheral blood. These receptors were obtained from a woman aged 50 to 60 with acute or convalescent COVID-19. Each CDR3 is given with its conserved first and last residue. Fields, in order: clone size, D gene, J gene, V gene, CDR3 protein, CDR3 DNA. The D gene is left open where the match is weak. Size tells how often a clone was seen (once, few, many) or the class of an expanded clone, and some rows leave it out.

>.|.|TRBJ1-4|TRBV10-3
CAIKAQGPNEKLFF
TGTGCCATCAAGGCACAGGGCCCTAATGAAAAACTGTTTTTT
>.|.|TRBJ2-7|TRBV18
CASSPPSSYEQYF
TGTGCCAGCTCACCTCCGAGCTCCTACGAGCAGTACTTC
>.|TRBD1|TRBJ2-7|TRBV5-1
CASSLTGAYEQYF
TGCGCCAGCAGCTTGACAGGGGCTTACGAGCAGTACTTC
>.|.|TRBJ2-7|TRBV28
CASSLAFNEQYF
TGTGCCAGCAGTTTGGCCTTCAACGAGCAGTACTTC
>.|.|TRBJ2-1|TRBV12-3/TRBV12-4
CASTAWATNGQFF
TGTGCCAGCACTGCTTGGGCAACCAATGGGCAGTTCTTC
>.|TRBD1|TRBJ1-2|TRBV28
CASSYPGTGGYGYTF
TGTGCCAGCAGTTACCCCGGGACAGGGGGTTATGGCTACACCTTC
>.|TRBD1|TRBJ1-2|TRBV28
CASSLQQGPLGWTANYGYTF
TGTGCCAGCTCACTTCAACAGGGGCCCCTAGGGTGGACCGCTAACTATGGCTACACCTTC
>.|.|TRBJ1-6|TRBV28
CASSPDKSSYNSPLHF
TGTGCCAGCAGTCCGGACAAGAGCTCCTATAATTCACCCCTCCACTTT
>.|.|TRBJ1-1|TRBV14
CASSQDGELGGNTEAFF
TGTGCCAGCAGCCAAGATGGGGAATTGGGAGGGAACACTGAAGCTTTCTTT
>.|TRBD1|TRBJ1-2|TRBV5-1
CASPGQANYGYTF
TGCGCCAGCCCCGGACAGGCTAACTACGGCTACACCTTC
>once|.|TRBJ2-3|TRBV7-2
CASSSGLHIITDTQYF
TGTGCCAGCAGCTCGGGACTCCATATAATCACAGATACGCAGTATTTT
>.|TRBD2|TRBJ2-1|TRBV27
CASSPIYPGTSGRDNEQFF
TGTGCCAGCAGTCCCATATACCCCGGGACTAGCGGGAGGGACAATGAGCAGTTCTTC
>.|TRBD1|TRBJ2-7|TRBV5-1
CASSPGQGGTASSYEQYF
TGCGCCAGCAGCCCCGGACAGGGAGGCACAGCCTCCTCCTACGAGCAGTACTTC
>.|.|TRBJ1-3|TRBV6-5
CASSGSGNTIYF
TGTGCCAGCAGCGGCTCTGGAAACACCATATATTTT
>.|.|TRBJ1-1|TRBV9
CASVPGHPNTEAFF
TGTGCCAGCGTTCCGGGACATCCGAACACTGAAGCTTTCTTT
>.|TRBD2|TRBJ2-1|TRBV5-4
CASSPGTSSYNEQFF
TGTGCCAGCAGCCCCGGGACTAGCTCCTACAATGAGCAGTTCTTC
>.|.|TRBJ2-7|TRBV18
CASSPYRQQYEQYF
TGTGCCAGCTCACCTTACCGACAGCAATACGAGCAGTACTTC
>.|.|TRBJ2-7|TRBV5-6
CASSFPRGEQYF
TGTGCCAGCAGCTTTCCTCGAGGCGAGCAGTACTTC
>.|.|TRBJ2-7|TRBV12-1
CASSFGGQRFSYEQYF
TGTGCCAGCAGCTTTGGGGGCCAGCGATTCTCCTACGAGCAGTACTTC
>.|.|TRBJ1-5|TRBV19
CASSDGENQPQHF
TGTGCCAGTAGTGACGGGGAGAATCAGCCCCAGCATTTT
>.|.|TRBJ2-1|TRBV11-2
CASSLGTSSYNEQFF
TGTGCCAGCAGCTTAGGGACTTCCTCCTACAATGAGCAGTTCTTC
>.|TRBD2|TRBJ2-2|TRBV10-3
CAIGNGRVAGEAGELFF
TGTGCCATCGGCAACGGGAGGGTAGCGGGAGAGGCCGGGGAGCTGTTTTTT
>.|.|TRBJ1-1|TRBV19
CASSKGFGEAFF
TGTGCCAGTAGTAAGGGGTTCGGTGAAGCTTTCTTT
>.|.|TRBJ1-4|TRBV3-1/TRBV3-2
CASSQETGPNEKLFF
TGTGCCAGCAGCCAAGAAACAGGACCTAATGAAAAACTGTTTTTT
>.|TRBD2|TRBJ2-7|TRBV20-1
CSASNPRGGPQEEQYF
TGCAGTGCCAGTAATCCTCGCGGGGGACCCCAAGAGGAGCAGTACTTC
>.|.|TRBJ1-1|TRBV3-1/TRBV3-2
CASSQDSGNTEAFF
TGTGCCAGCAGCCAAGATTCCGGGAACACTGAAGCTTTCTTT
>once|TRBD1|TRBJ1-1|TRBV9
CASSVATTGGNTEAFF
TGTGCCAGCAGCGTAGCTACGACAGGGGGAAACACTGAAGCTTTCTTT
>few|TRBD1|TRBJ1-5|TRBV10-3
CAISEGTGNYWLDQPQHF
TGTGCCATCAGTGAGGGGACAGGGAATTATTGGTTGGATCAGCCCCAGCATTTT
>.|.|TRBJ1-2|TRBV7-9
CASSPPQDWYGYTF
TGTGCCAGCAGCCCCCCCCAGGATTGGTATGGCTACACCTTC
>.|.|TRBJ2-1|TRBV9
CASSVDGSSEQFF
TGTGCCAGCAGCGTAGATGGTAGCAGTGAGCAGTTCTTC
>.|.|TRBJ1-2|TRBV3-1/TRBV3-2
CASSLTVQGGYTF
TGTGCCAGCAGCTTGACAGTGCAGGGTGGCTACACCTTC
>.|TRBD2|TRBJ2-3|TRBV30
CAWYGLAGGPSTDTQYF
TGTGCCTGGTATGGACTAGCGGGAGGCCCCAGCACAGATACGCAGTATTTT
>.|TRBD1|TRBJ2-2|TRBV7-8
CASSLFSPGGNTGELFF
TGTGCCAGCAGCTTATTTTCGCCAGGGGGGAACACCGGGGAGCTGTTTTTT
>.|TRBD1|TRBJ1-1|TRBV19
CASDLGTGVNTEAFF
TGTGCCAGTGACCTCGGGACAGGGGTGAACACTGAAGCTTTCTTT
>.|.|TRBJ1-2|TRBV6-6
CASGYRAGGYTF
TGTGCCAGCGGCTACAGGGCAGGGGGCTACACCTTC
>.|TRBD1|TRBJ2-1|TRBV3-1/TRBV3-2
CASSHKGTANEQFF
TGTGCCAGCAGCCACAAGGGGACAGCCAATGAGCAGTTCTTC
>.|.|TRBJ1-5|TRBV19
CASSISRASNQPQHF
TGTGCCAGTAGTATCTCCAGGGCGAGCAATCAGCCCCAGCATTTT
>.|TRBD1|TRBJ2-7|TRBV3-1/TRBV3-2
CASSQSTGAYEQYF
TGTGCCAGCAGCCAATCGACAGGGGCCTACGAGCAGTACTTC
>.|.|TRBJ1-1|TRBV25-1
CASTETEEGTEAFF
TGTGCCAGCACCGAAACGGAAGAGGGTACTGAAGCTTTCTTT
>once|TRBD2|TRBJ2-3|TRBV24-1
CATSDESGSGTDTQYF
TGTGCCACCAGTGACGAAAGCGGGAGCGGCACAGATACGCAGTATTTT
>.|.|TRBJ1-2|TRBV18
CASSPSGSGGRSPYGYTF
TGTGCCAGCTCACCATCGGGTTCAGGAGGCCGATCTCCGTATGGCTACACCTTC
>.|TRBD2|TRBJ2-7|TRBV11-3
CASSLDGGYEQYF
TGTGCCAGCAGCCTCGACGGGGGGTACGAGCAGTACTTC
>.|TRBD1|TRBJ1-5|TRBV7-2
CASSRTGGNNQPQHF
TGTGCCAGCAGCCGGACAGGGGGCAACAATCAGCCCCAGCATTTT
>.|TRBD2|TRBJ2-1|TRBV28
CASSPSGRAWDEQFF
TGTGCCAGCAGTCCCAGCGGGAGGGCCTGGGATGAGCAGTTCTTC
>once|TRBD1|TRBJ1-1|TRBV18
CASSPRTGSNTEAFF
TGTGCCAGCTCACCGCGGACAGGCTCGAACACTGAAGCTTTCTTT
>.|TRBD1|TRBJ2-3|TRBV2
CASSDQGQGAADTQYF
TGTGCCAGCAGTGATCAGGGACAGGGGGCCGCAGATACGCAGTATTTT
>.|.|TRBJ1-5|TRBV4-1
CASSLFWTVHQPQHF
TGCGCCAGCAGCCTCTTTTGGACAGTTCATCAGCCCCAGCATTTT
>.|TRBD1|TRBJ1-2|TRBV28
CASSSPGQGLYTF
TGTGCCAGCAGTTCTCCGGGACAGGGGCTCTACACCTTC
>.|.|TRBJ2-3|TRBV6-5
CASSYSGATSTDTQYF
TGTGCCAGCAGTTACTCGGGGGCTACTTCCACAGATACGCAGTATTTT
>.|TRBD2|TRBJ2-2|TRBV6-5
CASRGRGATGELFF
TGTGCCAGCCGCGGGAGAGGGGCTACCGGGGAGCTGTTTTTT